These 3 T cell receptor beta chains were sequenced from one sample in a study of identical twins (TCRdb year 2016). Receptor libraries were prepared by 5' RACE. Sequencing relied on an Illumina HiSeq 2000. The public reads were reanalyzed by TCRdb: fastp trimming at Q25, MiXCR alignment, in-frame beta chains only. CDR3 protein duplicates are merged, each entry listing the most common genes and DNA. A total of 1.5 million to 2 million distinct CDR3 sequences appear in this sample, less than 40% of them only once. Around 0.3% of the sample lies in the top ten. The sequencing input was cord blood. The receptors derive from a newborn girl in good health.

This clonotype turned up a few times. The chain combines TRBV6-6 with TRBJ2-1, with 7 bases aligning to TRBD2. There are 15 residues in the CDR3. The V gene end was trimmed by 6 bases and the J gene end by 0 bases; junction bases not matched to a gene: 5. Per the germline V gene, CDR1 is MNHNY and CDR2 is SVGAGI (reference sequence). CDR3 sequence: CASSKRGSSYNEQFF. The CDR3 nucleotides are TGTGCCAGCAGCAAGCGGGGAAGCTCCTACAATGAGCAGTTCTTC.

About this clonotype itself: The germline gene is not matched at one end of the junction; a read error may be the cause. The rearrangement uses TRBV12-3 or TRBV12-4 and TRBJ2-3; D might be TRBD2 (5 bases). CDR3 length: 18 residues. As DNA, the CDR3 is TGTGCCAGCAGTTTGGCCTCGGCCCTCAGGAGGACCACAAATACGCAGTATTTT. Residues: CASSLASALRRTTNTQYF.

This clonotype appeared once. The rearrangement joins TRBV6-5 to TRBJ1-6; a weak D match, TRBD1 (5 bases). CDR3 length: 16 residues. CDR1 MNHEY and CDR2 SVGAGI come from the germline V gene. V was pared by 2 bases and J by 9 bases, with 17 bases between. CDR3 coding DNA: TGTGCCAGCAGTTACGGGACCCTCAGGGAGACTTCACCCCTCCACTTT. Its protein is CASSYGTLRETSPLHF.